This TCR beta chain was sequenced during a study of cytomegalovirus exposure and HLA in healthy donors. Generated by immunoSEQ multiplex PCR, the TCRdb table keeps only in-frame clones and is missing some. This table holds 250,000 to 350,000 clones, approximately 86% found once. The origin of this receptor is a man in his thirties or forties in good health and CMV-seronegative. Sample: PBMCs.

CDR3 amino acids: CASSSPGTANYGYTF. The DNA of the CDR3 is TGTGCCAGCAGTTCCCCGGGGACAGCTAACTATGGCTACACCTTC. This chain uses TRBV6-6 with TRBJ1-2; 7 bases align to TRBD1. Germline assignment: CDR1 MNHNY and CDR2 SVGAGI (reference sequence). This CDR3 has 15 residues. The ends lost 4 bases at V and 0 bases at J; junction bases unmatched: 5.